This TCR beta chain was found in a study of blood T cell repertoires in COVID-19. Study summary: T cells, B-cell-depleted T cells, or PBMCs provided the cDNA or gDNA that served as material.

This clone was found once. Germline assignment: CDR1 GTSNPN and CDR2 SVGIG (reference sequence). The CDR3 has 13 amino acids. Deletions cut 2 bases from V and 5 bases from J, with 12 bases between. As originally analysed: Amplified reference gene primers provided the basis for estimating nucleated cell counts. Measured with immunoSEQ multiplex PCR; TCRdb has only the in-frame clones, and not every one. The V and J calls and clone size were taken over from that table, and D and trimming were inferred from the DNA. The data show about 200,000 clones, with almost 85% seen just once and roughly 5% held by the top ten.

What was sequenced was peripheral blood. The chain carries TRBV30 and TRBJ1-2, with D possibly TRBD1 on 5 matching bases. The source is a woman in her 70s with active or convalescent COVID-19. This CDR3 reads CAWSTGEGYGYTF. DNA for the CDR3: TGTGCCTGGAGTACAGGTGAAGGATATGGCTACACCTTC.